These T cell receptor beta chains were read from a single sample in a study of T-cell reconstitution after alpha-beta-depleted transplantation in children. TCRdb recomputed calls from the PCR reads with MiXCR, one row per CDR3 protein. The sample has some 350,000 distinct CDR3 sequences; 10% to 13% are singletons. This specimen consisted of PBMCs from the stem cell graft donor, obtained from the stem cell graft. These receptors were obtained from a human donor who donated a stem cell graft to a child with acute lymphoblastic leukemia. Each CDR3 is given with its conserved first and last residue. Each record gives: D gene, clone size, J gene, V gene, CDR3 protein, CDR3 DNA. The D gene is left open where the match is weak. Some rows mark clone size as missing; the rest say once, few, many or name a class of expanded clone.

>.|.|TRBJ2-1|TRBV28
CASSLLKLGVWSYNEQFF
TGTGCCAGCAGTTTACTTAAACTAGGCGTTTGGTCCTACAATGAGCAGTTCTTC
>TRBD2|.|TRBJ2-7|TRBV7-2
CASSLPFRLAGQNEQYF
TGTGCCAGCAGCTTACCTTTTCGACTAGCGGGACAGAACGAGCAGTACTTC
>TRBD2|few|TRBJ2-1|TRBV11-2
CASSLDLAGGTYNEQFF
TGTGCCAGCAGCTTAGATCTGGCGGGAGGTACTTACAATGAGCAGTTCTTC
>TRBD2|few|TRBJ2-2|TRBV12-3/TRBV12-4
CASKSGRAELFF
TGTGCCAGCAAATCCGGGAGGGCGGAGCTGTTTTTT
>.|.|TRBJ1-1|TRBV30
CAWRRARGEAFF
TGTGCCTGGAGGAGGGCCCGGGGTGAAGCTTTCTTT
>.|few|TRBJ2-7|TRBV6-5
CASSFLDAGTHIRKQYF
TGTGCCAGCAGTTTCCTTGACGCCGGGACACACATACGAAAGCAGTACTTC
>.|few|TRBJ1-3|TRBV29-1
CSVDPEGGGNTIYF
TGCAGCGTTGATCCCGAGGGGGGTGGAAACACCATATATTTT
>.|many|TRBJ2-3|TRBV5-5
CASSFGAVLHTSTDTQYF
TGTGCCAGCAGCTTTGGAGCCGTCTTACATACTAGCACAGATACGCAGTATTTT
>TRBD2|.|TRBJ2-1|TRBV4-3
CASSQEIAGPYNEQFF
TGCGCCAGCAGCCAGGAAATAGCGGGGCCCTACAATGAGCAGTTCTTC
>.|few|TRBJ1-1|TRBV18
CASSPPPMGLNTEAFF
TGTGCCAGCTCACCACCCCCGATGGGCCTGAACACTGAAGCTTTCTTT
>.|few|TRBJ2-3|TRBV12-3/TRBV12-4
CASSRHADTQYF
TGTGCCAGCAGCCGTCACGCAGATACGCAGTATTTT